A selection of T cell receptor beta chains follows, all from one sample in a study of cytomegalovirus exposure and HLA in healthy donors. Method: immunoSEQ multiplex PCR; TCRdb's copy keeps in-frame clones and lacks some. The table lists about 130,000 clones, 80% of them singletons. Sequencing input: PBMCs. The receptors stem from a male donor in good health and CMV-seronegative. Each CDR3 is given with its conserved first and last residue. The order of the fields is V gene, J gene, D gene, clone size, CDR3 protein, CDR3 DNA. The D gene is left open where the match is weak. A clone size is listed for some rows: how often the clone was seen (once, few, many), or a class if it is expanded.

v_gene: TRBV7-9; j_gene: TRBJ2-2; d_gene: .; abundance: once; CDR3aa: CASSHANGGPAGELFF; CDR3nt: TGTGCCAGCAGCCACGCAAACGGGGGGCCGGCCGGGGAGCTGTTTTTT
v_gene: TRBV6-6; j_gene: TRBJ1-1; d_gene: .; abundance: .; CDR3aa: CASSYSGGETEAFF; CDR3nt: TGTGCCAGCAGTTACTCAGGGGGGGAAACTGAAGCTTTCTTT
v_gene: TRBV9; j_gene: TRBJ2-7; d_gene: TRBD1; abundance: once; CDR3aa: CASSGQGSEQYF; CDR3nt: TGTGCCAGCAGCGGACAGGGTTCCGAGCAGTACTTC
v_gene: TRBV28; j_gene: TRBJ2-4; d_gene: .; abundance: once; CDR3aa: CARDTGAKNSQYF; CDR3nt: TGTGCCCGGGACACCGGAGCCAAAAACAGTCAGTACTTC
v_gene: TRBV27; j_gene: TRBJ2-1; d_gene: .; abundance: few; CDR3aa: CASSLPSIPYNEQFF; CDR3nt: TGTGCCAGCAGTTTGCCTAGCATCCCATACAATGAGCAGTTCTTC
v_gene: TRBV10-3; j_gene: TRBJ1-1; d_gene: .; abundance: .; CDR3aa: CAISEAVGEAFF; CDR3nt: TGTGCCATTAGTGAGGCGGTGGGTGAAGCTTTCTTT
v_gene: TRBV11-2; j_gene: TRBJ2-7; d_gene: .; abundance: .; CDR3aa: CASSLARIQGYEQYF; CDR3nt: TGTGCCAGCAGCTTAGCCCGGATACAGGGATACGAGCAGTACTTC
v_gene: TRBV7-2; j_gene: TRBJ1-1; d_gene: TRBD1; abundance: .; CDR3aa: CASSPTGVNTEAFF; CDR3nt: TGTGCCAGCAGCCCGACAGGGGTCAACACTGAAGCTTTCTTT
v_gene: TRBV15; j_gene: TRBJ1-2; d_gene: TRBD1; abundance: .; CDR3aa: CATSPGQGYGYTF; CDR3nt: TGTGCCACCAGCCCGGGACAGGGCTATGGCTACACCTTC
v_gene: TRBV7-2; j_gene: TRBJ2-7; d_gene: .; abundance: .; CDR3aa: CASSSYYEQYF; CDR3nt: TGTGCCAGCAGCAGTTACTACGAGCAGTACTTC
v_gene: TRBV30; j_gene: TRBJ1-1; d_gene: .; abundance: .; CDR3aa: CAWSLEQNTEAFF; CDR3nt: TGTGCCTGGAGCTTGGAGCAGAACACTGAAGCTTTCTTT
v_gene: TRBV5-1; j_gene: TRBJ1-2; d_gene: .; abundance: .; CDR3aa: CASSMVGAIGRGYTF; CDR3nt: TGCGCCAGCAGCATGGTGGGAGCGATCGGGCGTGGCTACACCTTC
v_gene: TRBV7-2; j_gene: TRBJ2-1; d_gene: TRBD2; abundance: .; CDR3aa: CASSVGASGRRSYNEQFF; CDR3nt: TGTGCCAGCAGCGTAGGTGCCAGCGGGAGAAGATCCTACAATGAGCAGTTCTTC
v_gene: TRBV6-5; j_gene: TRBJ2-7; d_gene: TRBD1; abundance: .; CDR3aa: CASSYSRGSHEQYF; CDR3nt: TGTGCCAGCAGTTACTCCAGGGGGTCCCACGAGCAGTACTTC
v_gene: TRBV4-1; j_gene: TRBJ1-1; d_gene: .; abundance: .; CDR3aa: CASSQEPTYWSEAFF; CDR3nt: TGCGCCAGCAGCCAAGAGCCCACCTACTGGAGTGAAGCTTTCTTT
v_gene: TRBV30; j_gene: TRBJ2-3; d_gene: .; abundance: .; CDR3aa: CAWRGYGGGGDTQYF; CDR3nt: TGTGCCTGGAGGGGGTATGGGGGGGGCGGAGATACGCAGTATTTT
v_gene: TRBV11-3; j_gene: TRBJ2-3; d_gene: TRBD1; abundance: .; CDR3aa: CASSLLGGPSDTQYF; CDR3nt: TGTGCCAGCAGCCTCTTAGGGGGCCCCTCAGATACGCAGTATTTT
v_gene: TRBV5-1; j_gene: TRBJ1-1; d_gene: .; abundance: .; CDR3aa: CASSLEGGVNTEAFF; CDR3nt: TGCGCCAGCAGCTTGGAGGGGGGGGTGAACACTGAAGCTTTCTTT
v_gene: TRBV6-5; j_gene: TRBJ2-5; d_gene: TRBD2; abundance: .; CDR3aa: CASASAGRETQYF; CDR3nt: TGTGCCAGCGCATCAGCGGGGAGGGAGACCCAGTACTTC
v_gene: TRBV6-6; j_gene: TRBJ1-1; d_gene: .; abundance: .; CDR3aa: CASSYQNTEAFF; CDR3nt: TGTGCCAGCAGTTACCAGAACACTGAAGCTTTCTTT
v_gene: TRBV19; j_gene: TRBJ2-1; d_gene: .; abundance: .; CDR3aa: CASSITGRYEQFF; CDR3nt: TGTGCCAGTAGTATAACTGGGAGGTATGAGCAGTTCTTC
v_gene: TRBV15; j_gene: TRBJ2-7; d_gene: TRBD1; abundance: .; CDR3aa: CATSLRTGVYEQYF; CDR3nt: TGTGCCACCAGCCTCCGGACAGGGGTCTACGAGCAGTACTTC
v_gene: TRBV5-6; j_gene: TRBJ1-3; d_gene: .; abundance: .; CDR3aa: CASSLDPGSSGNTIYF; CDR3nt: TGTGCCAGCAGCTTGGATCCGGGGAGCTCTGGAAACACCATATATTTT
v_gene: TRBV29-1; j_gene: TRBJ2-1; d_gene: TRBD2; abundance: .; CDR3aa: CSVASGGLYNEQFF; CDR3nt: TGCAGCGTTGCATCGGGAGGGCTCTACAATGAGCAGTTCTTC
v_gene: TRBV7-2; j_gene: TRBJ2-7; d_gene: TRBD1; abundance: .; CDR3aa: CASSRGQGAYEQYF; CDR3nt: TGTGCCAGCAGCCGAGGACAGGGGGCGTACGAGCAGTACTTC
v_gene: TRBV2; j_gene: TRBJ1-2; d_gene: TRBD1; abundance: .; CDR3aa: CASSAGTGSGYTF; CDR3nt: TGTGCCAGCAGCGCCGGGACAGGCTCCGGCTACACCTTC
v_gene: TRBV6-1; j_gene: TRBJ1-5; d_gene: .; abundance: .; CDR3aa: CASIGLTGTQPQHF; CDR3nt: TGTGCCAGCATAGGTTTAACAGGGACTCAGCCCCAGCATTTT
v_gene: TRBV19; j_gene: TRBJ1-5; d_gene: .; abundance: .; CDR3aa: CASSIRGGGNQPQHF; CDR3nt: TGTGCCAGTAGTATAAGAGGGGGTGGCAATCAGCCCCAGCATTTT
v_gene: TRBV12-5; j_gene: TRBJ1-5; d_gene: .; abundance: .; CDR3aa: CASGLARSFGNQPQHF; CDR3nt: TGTGCTAGTGGTTTGGCCAGGTCTTTTGGCAATCAGCCCCAGCATTTT
v_gene: TRBV7-9; j_gene: TRBJ2-7; d_gene: TRBD1; abundance: .; CDR3aa: CASSLIVGQGSYEQYF; CDR3nt: TGTGCCAGCAGTCTAATCGTGGGACAGGGTTCCTACGAGCAGTACTTC
v_gene: TRBV19; j_gene: TRBJ2-1; d_gene: .; abundance: .; CDR3aa: CASSMAGSSYNEQFF; CDR3nt: TGTGCCAGTAGTATGGCGGGGTCCTCCTACAATGAGCAGTTCTTC
v_gene: TRBV27; j_gene: TRBJ2-1; d_gene: .; abundance: .; CDR3aa: CASSLFAGGLGENEQFF; CDR3nt: TGTGCCAGCAGTTTATTCGCAGGAGGGTTGGGGGAGAATGAGCAGTTCTTC
v_gene: TRBV7-8; j_gene: TRBJ2-7; d_gene: TRBD2; abundance: .; CDR3aa: CASLLGLDYEQYF; CDR3nt: TGTGCCAGCCTACTGGGACTAGACTACGAGCAGTACTTC
v_gene: TRBV2; j_gene: TRBJ1-4; d_gene: .; abundance: .; CDR3aa: CASSDYARGLAF; CDR3nt: TGTGCCAGCAGTGACTACGCGAGAGGGCTTGCCTTT
v_gene: TRBV5-6; j_gene: TRBJ2-7; d_gene: TRBD1; abundance: .; CDR3aa: CASSFWDRGDYEQYF; CDR3nt: TGTGCCAGCAGCTTTTGGGACAGGGGAGACTACGAGCAGTACTTC
v_gene: TRBV25-1; j_gene: TRBJ1-5; d_gene: .; abundance: .; CDR3aa: CASSEAGSNQPQHF; CDR3nt: TGTGCCAGCAGTGAAGCAGGGAGCAATCAGCCCCAGCATTTT
v_gene: TRBV7-9; j_gene: TRBJ1-4; d_gene: .; abundance: .; CDR3aa: CASSADFTTNEKLFF; CDR3nt: TGTGCCAGCAGCGCGGACTTTACAACTAATGAAAAACTGTTTTTT
v_gene: TRBV7-2; j_gene: TRBJ2-5; d_gene: TRBD1; abundance: .; CDR3aa: CASSTTPGTGFSQETQYF; CDR3nt: TGTGCCAGCAGCACTACACCCGGGACAGGGTTCTCCCAAGAGACCCAGTACTTC
v_gene: TRBV7-9; j_gene: TRBJ2-7; d_gene: .; abundance: few; CDR3aa: CASRITTGLNYEQYF; CDR3nt: TGTGCCAGCAGAATCACTACGGGACTCAACTACGAGCAGTACTTC
v_gene: TRBV6-6; j_gene: TRBJ1-6; d_gene: .; abundance: .; CDR3aa: CASSYDWLGNSPLHF; CDR3nt: TGTGCCAGCAGTTACGACTGGCTTGGTAATTCACCCCTCCACTTT
v_gene: TRBV5-1; j_gene: TRBJ1-1; d_gene: TRBD1; abundance: .; CDR3aa: CASSLGQGGVNTEAFF; CDR3nt: TGCGCCAGCAGCTTGGGGCAGGGGGGTGTGAACACTGAAGCTTTCTTT
v_gene: TRBV5-4; j_gene: TRBJ2-3; d_gene: TRBD1; abundance: .; CDR3aa: CASSLGGQGVPSTDTQYF; CDR3nt: TGTGCCAGCAGCTTGGGGGGACAGGGGGTCCCTAGCACAGATACGCAGTATTTT
v_gene: TRBV15; j_gene: TRBJ1-5; d_gene: TRBD1; abundance: .; CDR3aa: CATSDRQGARAPQHF; CDR3nt: TGTGCCACCAGCGACCGACAGGGGGCAAGGGCGCCCCAGCATTTT
v_gene: TRBV7-3; j_gene: TRBJ2-1; d_gene: TRBD2; abundance: once; CDR3aa: CASSLRLAGGPSSYNEQFF; CDR3nt: TGTGCCAGCAGCTTACGACTAGCGGGGGGCCCGAGCTCCTACAATGAGCAGTTCTTC
v_gene: TRBV7-6; j_gene: TRBJ1-4; d_gene: TRBD1; abundance: few; CDR3aa: CASRSPGGPGEKLFF; CDR3nt: TGTGCCAGCAGGTCTCCAGGGGGCCCTGGTGAAAAACTGTTTTTT
v_gene: TRBV9; j_gene: TRBJ1-5; d_gene: TRBD1; abundance: .; CDR3aa: CASSRDSSNQPQHF; CDR3nt: TGTGCCAGCAGCCGGGACAGTAGCAATCAGCCCCAGCATTTT
v_gene: TRBV19; j_gene: TRBJ2-6; d_gene: .; abundance: .; CDR3aa: CASSLDTSGANVLTF; CDR3nt: TGTGCCAGTAGTCTCGACACCTCTGGGGCCAACGTCCTGACTTTC
v_gene: TRBV19; j_gene: TRBJ1-1; d_gene: .; abundance: .; CDR3aa: CASRIAGRTNTEAFF; CDR3nt: TGTGCCAGTAGGATTGCCGGGAGGACGAACACTGAAGCTTTCTTT
v_gene: TRBV5-6; j_gene: TRBJ2-3; d_gene: .; abundance: .; CDR3aa: CASSSTGTDTQYF; CDR3nt: TGTGCCAGCAGCTCCACAGGCACAGATACGCAGTATTTT